One sample yielded the 2 T cell receptor beta chains listed below, sequenced in a study of blood T cells in healthy people across ages. A second PCR of roughly 7 to 11 cycles used a sample-barcoded 5' primer and a J-beta primer mix. TCRdb fed the 5' RACE reads into MiXCR, producing one record per CDR3 protein. Of 1.6 million or so distinct CDR3 sequences detected, almost 35% appear once; the ten largest clones hold roughly 12%. Source material: blood. The receptor source for this set is a woman younger than 45 in good health.

V usage is TRBV6-1 and J usage is TRBJ2-1; 7 positions match TRBD1. There are 14 residues in the CDR3. The germline V gene has CDR1 MNHNS and CDR2 SASEGT. V gave up 7 bases and J gave up 8 bases; unmatched junction bases: 11. The CDR3 here is CASTQDRRKDEQFF. The CDR3 region has the DNA TGTGCCAGCACTCAGGACAGGAGGAAGGATGAGCAGTTCTTC.

This chain uses TRBV27 with TRBJ2-2; D is perhaps TRBD2 (5 bases). Trimming shortened V by 6 bases and J by 6 bases, and 8 bases separated the two germline ends. Germline-derived CDR1 and CDR2 are MNHEY and SMNVEV (reference sequence). This CDR3 is 12 amino acids long. CDR3 protein: CASRAAPGELFF. The CDR3 DNA follows: TGTGCCAGCAGAGCGGCCCCCGGGGAGCTGTTTTTT.